The clone carrying this TCR beta chain was counted between two and nine times. The antigen is undetermined. The sample is drawn from a study of blood T cells in healthy people across ages. General observations from the study: Relative to aged donors, long-lived donors carried more naive CD4+ cells and displayed higher diversity.

Russia was home to the donors, healthy Caucasian individuals aged about 6 to 90. The CDR3 contains 14 residues. CDR1 SGHDN and CDR2 FVKESK come from the germline V gene. Trimming cost V 6 bases and J 0 bases, with 10 bases left between them. A J-beta primer mix and a sample-barcoded 5' primer were used in a second PCR of roughly 6 to 11 cycles. Using its own MiXCR run on the 5' RACE reads, TCRdb lists one record per CDR3 protein. Counted here are about 1.1 million distinct CDR3 sequences, under 40% occurring once; the ten biggest clones make up less than 15%. V usage is TRBV14 and J usage is TRBJ2-3; D not resolved. The TCR sequence derives from a man younger than 35 in good health. Sequencing was carried out using blood. The CDR3 nucleotides read TGTGCCAGCAGGAGGACGTCTAGCACAGATACGCAGTATTTT. Translation: CASRRTSSTDTQYF.